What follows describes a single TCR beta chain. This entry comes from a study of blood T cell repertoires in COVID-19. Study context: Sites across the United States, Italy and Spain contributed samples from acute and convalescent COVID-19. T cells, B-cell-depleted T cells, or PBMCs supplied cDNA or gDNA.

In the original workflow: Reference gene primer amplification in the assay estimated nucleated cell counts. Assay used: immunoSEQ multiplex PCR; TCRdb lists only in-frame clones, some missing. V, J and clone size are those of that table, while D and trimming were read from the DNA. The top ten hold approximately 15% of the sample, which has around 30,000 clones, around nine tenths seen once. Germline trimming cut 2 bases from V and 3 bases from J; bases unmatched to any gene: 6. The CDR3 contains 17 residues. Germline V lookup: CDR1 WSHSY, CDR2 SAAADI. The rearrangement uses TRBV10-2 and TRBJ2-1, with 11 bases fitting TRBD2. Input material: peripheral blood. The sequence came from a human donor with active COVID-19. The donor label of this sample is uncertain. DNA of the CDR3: TGCGCCAGCAGTGAGAGGGCTAGCGGGGGGAACTACAATGAGCAGTTCTTC. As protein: CASSERASGGNYNEQFF.